This TCR beta chain was identified in a study of Ad26.COV2.S vaccination and SARS-CoV-2 variants. The method was immunoSEQ multiplex PCR; TCRdb's version includes in-frame clones alone and lacks a portion of them. The sample includes about 350,000 clones, roughly 89% seen only once; the top ten take 5%. Treatment meaning: 15 to 20 received Ad26.COV2.S at low or high dose, single or two shots; about 5 received placebo; per-sample allocation not given. Sampling occurred on day 63 after the first vaccine or placebo injection. CDR1 MNHEY and CDR2 SMNVEV come from the germline V gene (reference sequence). With 5 bases removed from V and 8 bases from J, the gap between germline ends came to 15 bases. The CDR3 is 14 residues long.

This material consisted of peripheral blood, taken in a trial of Ad26.COV2.S vaccine versus placebo. This clonotype was sampled from a person between 18 and 59 years old who received the Ad26.COV2.S COVID-19 vaccine or a placebo. The chain links TRBV27 to TRBJ1-4; D remains ambiguous. CDR3 nucleotides: TGTGCCAGCAGTGTGCGGAGGGTAGGGGAAAAACTGTTTTTT. It yields the protein CASSVRRVGEKLFF. Supplemented by reference TRBV27 and TRBJ1-4, the full variable domain reads EAQVTQNPRYLITVTGKKLTVTCSQNMNHEYMSWYRQDPGLGLRQIYYSMNVEVTDKGDVPEGYKVSRKEKRNFPLILESPSPNQTSLYFCASSVRRVGEKLFFGSGTQLSVL.